A selection of T cell receptor beta chains follows, all from one sample in a study of blood T cell repertoires in COVID-19. Profiled with immunoSEQ multiplex PCR; TCRdb holds only in-frame clones, not every one. The profile shows around 160,000 clones, roughly 90% of them singletons. What was sequenced was PBMCs or T cells enriched from blood (not recorded which). The receptors derive from a woman in her twenties or thirties with acute COVID-19. CDR3s include the opening cysteine and the closing phenylalanine or tryptophan. The order of the fields is clone size, D gene, V gene, J gene, CDR3 protein, CDR3 DNA. The D gene is left open where the match is weak. A clone size is listed for some rows: how often the clone was seen (once, few, many), or a class if it is expanded.

once,TRBD2,TRBV13,TRBJ2-3,CASSLGRAGGLADTQYF,TGTGCCAGCAGCTTAGGCCGCGCGGGAGGGCTAGCAGATACGCAGTATTTT
few,TRBD2,TRBV6-5,TRBJ2-7,CASSYSIQREYEQYF,TGTGCCAGCAGTTACTCGATACAGCGGGAGTACGAGCAGTACTTC
NA,TRBD2,TRBV6-1,TRBJ2-7,CASSEEDSGAYEQYF,TGTGCCAGCAGTGAAGAGGATAGCGGGGCCTACGAGCAGTACTTC
NA,TRBD1,TRBV7-9,TRBJ2-6,CASTFVTGARSGANVLTF,TGTGCCAGCACCTTTGTCACAGGGGCTAGGTCTGGGGCCAACGTCCTGACTTTC
NA,TRBD1,TRBV6-2/TRBV6-3,TRBJ2-7,CASRYRDRGRYEQYF,TGTGCCAGCAGGTACCGGGACAGGGGAAGATACGAGCAGTACTTC
NA,NA,TRBV6-4,TRBJ1-2,CASMSPKSGYTF,TGTGCCAGCATGAGTCCCAAAAGTGGCTACACCTTC
NA,NA,TRBV28,TRBJ2-1,CASRHNNEQFF,TGTGCCAGCAGACATAACAATGAGCAGTTCTTC
NA,TRBD1,TRBV2,TRBJ1-2,CASSEAAGGSTYGYTF,TGTGCCAGCAGTGAAGCAGCAGGGGGCTCCACCTATGGCTACACCTTC
once,NA,TRBV25-1,TRBJ2-7,CASSALEFHEQYF,TGTGCCAGCAGTGCACTAGAATTCCACGAGCAGTACTTC
NA,TRBD1,TRBV6-5,TRBJ1-1,CASTRGRTGGTEAFF,TGTGCCAGCACGAGGGGTAGGACAGGGGGCACTGAAGCTTTCTTT
NA,NA,TRBV10-2,TRBJ2-7,CASSPGSFGEQYF,TGCGCCAGCAGTCCGGGGTCGTTCGGGGAGCAGTACTTC
NA,NA,TRBV2,TRBJ1-4,CASRAGNEKLFF,TGTGCCAGCAGGGCAGGGAATGAAAAACTGTTTTTT
NA,NA,TRBV28,TRBJ1-1,CASSFYLQGTEAFF,TGTGCCAGCAGTTTTTACCTTCAGGGCACTGAAGCTTTCTTT
NA,TRBD1,TRBV29-1,TRBJ2-7,CSVAGTGGLTSYEQYF,TGCAGCGTTGCCGGGACAGGGGGCCTTACTTCCTACGAGCAGTACTTC
NA,TRBD2,TRBV7-9,TRBJ2-4,CASSLGGADIQYF,TGTGCCAGCAGCCTGGGAGGGGCGGACATTCAGTACTTC
NA,NA,TRBV11-2,TRBJ2-5,CASSESGSQQETQYF,TGTGCCAGCAGCGAGAGCGGAAGCCAACAAGAGACCCAGTACTTC
NA,NA,TRBV5-1,TRBJ2-2,CASSLDIANTGELFF,TGCGCCAGCAGCTTGGACATCGCGAACACCGGGGAGCTGTTTTTT
NA,NA,TRBV5-1,TRBJ2-1,CASSLDTSSYNEQFF,TGCGCCAGCAGCTTGGACACCAGCTCCTACAATGAGCAGTTCTTC
NA,NA,TRBV5-1,TRBJ2-1,CASSIGGNEQFF,TGCGCCAGCAGCATAGGGGGCAATGAGCAGTTCTTC
NA,NA,TRBV28,TRBJ1-2,CASSFPIGWAGYTF,TGTGCCAGCAGTTTCCCGATTGGGTGGGCGGGCTACACCTTC
NA,TRBD1,TRBV7-3,TRBJ1-2,CASSLTGTGGNYGYTF,TGTGCCAGCAGCTTAACGGGGACAGGGGGCAACTATGGCTACACCTTC
NA,TRBD1,TRBV6-2/TRBV6-3,TRBJ1-2,CASSYSITGGVDGYTF,TGTGCCAGCAGTTACTCGATAACAGGGGGCGTTGATGGCTACACCTTC
NA,TRBD1,TRBV6-5,TRBJ1-2,CASSYGQGNYGYTF,TGTGCCAGCAGTTACGGACAGGGAAACTATGGCTACACCTTC
NA,TRBD1,TRBV28,TRBJ1-5,CASTRPGTGEYSNQPQHF,TGTGCCAGCACCAGACCCGGGACAGGGGAGTATAGCAATCAGCCCCAGCATTTT
NA,TRBD1,TRBV9,TRBJ1-2,CASSAEQGAGYGYTF,TGTGCCAGCAGCGCCGAACAGGGGGCGGGCTATGGCTACACCTTC
NA,TRBD1,TRBV7-2,TRBJ1-5,CASSWDRGNQPQHF,TGTGCCAGCAGCTGGGACAGGGGAAATCAGCCCCAGCATTTT
NA,NA,TRBV7-9,TRBJ1-1,CASSLEEVTEAFF,TGTGCCAGCAGCTTAGAGGAGGTCACTGAAGCTTTCTTT
NA,NA,TRBV24-1,TRBJ2-2,CATSDTRRGSGNTGELFF,TGTGCCACCAGTGATACACGGAGAGGTAGCGGGAACACCGGGGAGCTGTTTTTT
NA,TRBD1,TRBV27,TRBJ1-5,CASKADRAVMGNQPQHF,TGTGCCAGCAAAGCCGACAGGGCGGTTATGGGCAATCAGCCCCAGCATTTT
NA,NA,TRBV2,TRBJ1-3,CASNRESSGNTIYF,TGTGCCAGCAACAGAGAGAGCTCTGGAAACACCATATATTTT